This T cell receptor (beta chain) was observed in a study of blood T cells in healthy people across ages. The use of a sample-barcoded 5' primer and a J-beta primer mix characterized a second PCR of roughly 7 to 12 cycles. Every cDNA molecule bore a tag from a template-switch adaptor containing 12 random nucleotides. TCRdb used MiXCR to reprocess the 5' RACE reads, holding one entry per CDR3 protein. The sample contains 1.8 million or so distinct CDR3 sequences, 35% to 50% of which appear only once. Isolation per sample recovered at least 7 million PBMCs. About this clonotype itself: Its antigen is not identified.

Germline CDR1 SQVTM, CDR2 ANQGSEA. CDR3 length: 16 residues. The junction had 1 base not matched to a gene; V was cut back by 1 base and J by 0 bases. The study, taken as a whole, reports: In older individuals, TCR beta diversity per million T cells was lower, falling roughly linearly with age.

V is TRBV29-1 and J is TRBJ2-6; 9 bases map to TRBD2. The specimen was blood. The TCR comes from a human donor in good health. CDR3 sequence (DNA): TGCAGCGTTGAAGGCGGGGGGGCCTCTGGGGCCAACGTCCTGACTTTC. Translation: CSVEGGGASGANVLTF.